Reported below is one T cell receptor (beta chain). The CDR3 runs 15 residues. Per the germline V gene, CDR1 is MGHRA and CDR2 is YSYEKL. With 5 bases removed from V and 3 bases from J, the gap between germline ends came to 14 bases. Libraries were prepared by immunoSEQ multiplex PCR; TCRdb keeps only in-frame clonotypes and omits some of them. Among 2 million to 2.5 million clones listed, approximately 95% were seen once. The data originate from a study of shared clonotypes between healthy human individuals. The receptor was derived from a man between 18 and 29 years old in good health. Some clones in this sample may be carry-over from other donors' samples. This chain connects TRBV4-1 to TRBJ2-1; D ambiguous. The sample was naive CD4+ T cells from PBMCs. Subset in this sample: CD45RA+ positively selected. Written as DNA, the CDR3 is TGCGCCAGCAGCATGGTTCCCACAATCTACAATGAGCAGTTCTTC. Translating gives CASSMVPTIYNEQFF.